Listed here is a single TCR beta chain. This specimen belongs to a study of cytomegalovirus exposure and HLA in healthy donors. Per germline, CDR1 SGHNT and CDR2 YYREEE (reference sequence). The J segment lost 7 bases and the V segment lost 0 bases, leaving 1 base of the junction unmatched. The CDR3 contains 14 residues. The primer mix had 60 Vbeta and 13 Jbeta primers. Repertoires were generated with immunoSEQ multiplex PCR, while TCRdb's copy carries only in-frame clones and drops some. This sample has 150,000 to 200,000 clones; 73% occur once, and the top ten carry about 5%. This clonotype originated in a woman between 18 and 29 years old in good health and CMV-seropositive. The sequenced sample was PBMCs. J is TRBJ2-1 and V is TRBV5-4, with TRBD1 identical over 10 bases. CDR3 sequence: CASSLGDRGNEQFF. DNA of the CDR3: TGTGCCAGCAGCTTGGGGGACAGGGGTAATGAGCAGTTCTTC.